The sequence of this TCR beta chain was determined in a study of shared clonotypes between healthy human individuals. Study results and limitations: Larger estimated richness was generally seen in naive subsets than in memory subsets.

How the authors handled the data: Junction-only sequences produced by ImmunoSEQ had no quality scores, so filtering differed. Sequencing was performed with immunoSEQ multiplex PCR; in TCRdb, only in-frame clones are kept and a portion is missing. The V and J calls and clone size were taken over from that table, and D and trimming were inferred from the DNA. The repertoire includes about 2.1 million clones, around 95% of them detected once, and 1.5% to 2% sits in the top ten. Trimming stripped 5 bases from V and 0 bases from J, with 16 bases between. CDR1 is SEHNR, CDR2 FQNEAQ, per germline (reference sequence). The CDR3 consists of 16 residues. The naive CD8 population came from CD45RO-negative cells selected for CCR7, without terminally differentiated effector memory CD45RA+ cells. Details on this clone: Its antigen is undetermined.

Sequencing was performed on naive CD8+ T cells from PBMCs. The rearrangement links TRBV7-9 to TRBJ1-2; TRBD1 is a possible D gene (6 bases). The sequence was collected from a man between 18 and 29 years old in good health. Some clones in this sample may be carry-over from other donors' samples. The CDR3 region has the DNA TGTGCCAGCAGCCCAAACCGGGACAACGCTAACTATGGCTACACCTTC. Translated: CASSPNRDNANYGYTF.